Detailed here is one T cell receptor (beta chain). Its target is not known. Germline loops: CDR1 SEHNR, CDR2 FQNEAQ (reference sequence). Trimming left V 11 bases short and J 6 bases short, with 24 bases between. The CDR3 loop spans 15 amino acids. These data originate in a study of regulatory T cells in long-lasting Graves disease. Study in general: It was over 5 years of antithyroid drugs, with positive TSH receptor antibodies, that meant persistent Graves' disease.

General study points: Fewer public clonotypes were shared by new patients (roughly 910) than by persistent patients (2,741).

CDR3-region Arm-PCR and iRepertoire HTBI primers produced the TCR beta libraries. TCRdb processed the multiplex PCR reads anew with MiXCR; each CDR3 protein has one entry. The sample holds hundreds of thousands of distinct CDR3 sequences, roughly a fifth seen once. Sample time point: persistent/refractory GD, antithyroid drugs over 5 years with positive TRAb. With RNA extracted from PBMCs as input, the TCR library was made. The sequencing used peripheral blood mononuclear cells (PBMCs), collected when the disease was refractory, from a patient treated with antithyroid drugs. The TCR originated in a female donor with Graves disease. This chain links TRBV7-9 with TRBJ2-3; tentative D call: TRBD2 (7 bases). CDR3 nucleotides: TGTGCCCTCTCGGGGGGCGCGAAGGGAGAGGATACGCAGTATTTT. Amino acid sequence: CALSGGAKGEDTQYF.